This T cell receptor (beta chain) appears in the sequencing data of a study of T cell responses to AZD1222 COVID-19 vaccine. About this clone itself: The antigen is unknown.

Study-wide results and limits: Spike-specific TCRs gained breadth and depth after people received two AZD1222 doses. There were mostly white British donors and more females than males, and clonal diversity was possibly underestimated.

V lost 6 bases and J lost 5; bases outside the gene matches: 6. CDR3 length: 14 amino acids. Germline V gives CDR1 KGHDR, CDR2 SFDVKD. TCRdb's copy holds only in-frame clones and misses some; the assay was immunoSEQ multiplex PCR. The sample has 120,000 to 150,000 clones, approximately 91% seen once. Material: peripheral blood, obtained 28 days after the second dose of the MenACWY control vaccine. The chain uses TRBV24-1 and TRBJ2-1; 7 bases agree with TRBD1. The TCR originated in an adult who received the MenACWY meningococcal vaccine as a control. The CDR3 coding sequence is TGTGCCACCAGTCTTTCGACAGGGAACAATGAGCAGTTCTTC. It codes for CATSLSTGNNEQFF.